The T cell receptor (beta chain) under discussion was sequenced for a study of cytomegalovirus exposure and HLA in healthy donors (dated by TCRdb to 2016 to 2017). Notes on the research overall: An earlier analysis of 587 of the donors reported 276 Gb of sequence data and 117 million unique TCR beta sequences obtained from around 180 million T cells. The genetic ancestry cluster associated with self-reported Caucasian donors included roughly 84% of the approximately 410 genotyped donors. Because of strong linkage in the cohort, roughly five DR-DQ haplotypes were treated as single units for association and clustering. Approximately 300 gigabases of sequencing data and tens of millions of unique TCR sequences were included in an early release covering around 650 HLA-typed donors. Both class I and class II loci were covered by HLA typing, at four-digit resolution. The aim of the study was to test whether cataloging public T cell receptors could identify signatures of past pathogen exposure. Alongside the repertoire data, information on donor age, sex, ethnicity and CMV serostatus was compiled. In a later analysis, previously published TCR beta repertoires from 666 donors were re-analyzed and high-resolution HLA genotyping was added so that TCR occurrence patterns could be studied. The study profiled the T cell repertoires of hundreds of subjects by immunosequencing and related them to cytomegalovirus serostatus. An earlier analysis of 587 of the donors applied high-throughput TCR beta sequencing to assess whether each TCR beta V gene segment acted as functional or pseudogenic. The number of donors typed differed by locus, with about 629-630 for A, B, C, DRB1 and DQB1, around 560 for DQA1, nearly 610 for DPA1, and approximately 470 for DPB1. All discovery cohort repertoires had been generated using a single sequencing platform. A later genetic analysis used genome-wide SNP genotypes for about 65% of the 666 donors, treating that subset as a discovery cohort. Besides the first cohort of approximately 670 subjects, a separate validation cohort made up of over a hundred different subjects was used. The later analysis used no new phenotypic data to find candidate immune exposures, relying instead on TCR beta sequences and their occurrence across donors. The study combined high-throughput TCR immunosequencing, statistical association of individual TCRs with disease status, and machine learning to predict cytomegalovirus infection status. On average, roughly 250,000 unique TCR beta nucleotide sequences were sequenced per donor among a few hundred genotyped donors of the cohort, with roughly 18% of those sequences being non-productive.

Findings and caveats that apply to the study as a whole: In a later genetic analysis, fewer N-insertions in productive TCRs were reported among donors in an Asian-associated ancestry cluster than the roughly 700-donor mean. Three of the identified cytomegalovirus-associated TCR beta chains were confirmed in vitro to be specific for cytomegalovirus antigens. Some IMGT-functional V segments, including TRBV6-2 and TRBV6-3, could not be told apart with the 87-base-pair reads, so those segments were excluded. Specific HLA alleles were associated with 15,000 to 20,000 TCR beta sequences at a false discovery rate of 0.05 in a later analysis. Linkage disequilibrium might explain the correlated functional status among segregating V segments, but an unknown experimental factor could not be ruled out. Because HLA typing was missing for some donors at each locus, association tests included only the typed subset. Only TCR beta chains were sequenced in this cohort, and the absence of alpha or paired-chain data limited detectable features. According to a later analysis, most CMV-associated TCR beta chains appeared to be HLA-restricted, and the HLA associations seemed to be driven largely by CMV exposure. The classifier was reported to diagnose cytomegalovirus status with high specificity and sensitivity in both the original cohort and the validation cohort. A further reported finding was that TCR beta sequences accurately predicted the HLA-A and HLA-B alleles for most subjects in the first cohort. V-gene and J-gene trimming of TCR beta chains was associated with a missense DCLRE1C variant in a later genetic analysis, and the association was replicated in an independent cohort. Most TCR sequences were seen in very few donors, while some public TCRs were found in many individuals. In a later analysis, HLA-associated TCR beta chains were found to be more clonally expanded and to have lower generation probabilities than equally common non-associated chains. Assigning TCR associations to individual alleles was difficult when HLA alleles, especially DR and DQ, strongly co-occurred. A later analysis reported that several top co-occurrence clusters appeared linked to parvovirus B19, influenza, CMV and Epstein-Barr virus. A cluster of highly shared sequence variants was judged likely to represent a technical artifact of the sequencing pipeline. Seventeen rarely observed V segments, including chromosome 9 orphons, were excluded from the earlier analysis of just under 600 of the donors because counts were too low. In an earlier analysis of roughly 500 of the donors, most TCR beta V segments appeared in productive rearrangements about 87% or about 30% of the time, broadly matching IMGT annotations. Sequencing depth was assumed to be roughly uniform across donors in the presence/absence analyses, though that assumption may not hold. A later analysis found that TCR association rates varied across HLA loci, with DRB1 alleles showing the most associated TCRs and HLA-C alleles the fewest. A total of fewer than 200 TCR beta chains were listed by the study as associated with cytomegalovirus. It was suggested by the authors that the approach could potentially be generalized to other disease states and immunological phenotypes. The only immune exposure information available for the cohort was CMV serostatus.

Preparation of the library involved the immunoSEQ multiplex PCR assay. For the multiplex PCR, a mixture combining 60 forward primers for TCR Vbeta segments and 13 reverse primers for TCR Jbeta segments was used. A multiplex PCR assay on genomic DNA amplified the CDR3 region of rearranged TCR beta genes. The Illumina HiSeq System was used to sequence the amplified TCR beta libraries as 87-base-pair reads. Per the source publication's procedure: A later analysis tallied tens of millions of unique TCR beta chains across the 550 to 850 repertoires, and some 10 million of those chains were shared by two or more donors. Raw reads were error-corrected and collapsed into unique sequences with a nearest-neighbor algorithm that merged closely related sequences to remove PCR and sequencing errors. To assign V, D and J gene segments, CDR3 sequences were aligned to IMGT reference sequences. For a sequence to be retained, at least a six-nucleotide match to both a V gene segment and a J gene segment was required. Rearrangements were called productive when the CDR3 lacked stop codons and stayed in frame with V and J; all others were non-productive. CDR3 was defined according to IMGT convention as the region running from the second conserved V-encoded cysteine to the conserved J-encoded phenylalanine. In an earlier analysis of more than 550 of the donors, sequences lacking an unambiguous match to a single V gene segment were excluded. An earlier analysis of around 600 of the donors classified V segments as functional when productive rearrangements were above 56.7% and as segregating when the standard deviation between donors was above 5%. A statistical classification framework was developed to diagnose cytomegalovirus status using the catalog of TCR beta chain sequences. In a later analysis, V and J genes were assigned by comparing TCR nucleotide sequences against IMGT/GENE-DB human TR gene sequences. The TCRdist pipeline was used in a later analysis to assign CDR3 sequences and most-parsimonious VDJ recombination scenarios. In a later analysis, every TCR beta chain was defined by the combination of its CDR3 amino acid sequence and its V-gene family, and reads without a unique V-gene family were dropped. A later analysis removed 592 highly shared, low-generation-probability nucleotide sequences to deal with suspected cross-contamination and a sequencing artifact. In a later analysis, a clonal expansion index was calculated for each public chain from normalized within-repertoire ranks of inferred template counts. A later analysis computed generation probabilities with a VDJ recombination model fitted to out-of-frame rearrangements, and checked the results against IGoR. A later analysis scored TCR-TCR, TCR-HLA and TCR-CMV co-occurrence with hypergeometric tests, applying a repertoire-size bias correction to TCR pairs. A later analysis estimated false discovery rates by permuting HLA or CMV assignments 20 times. In a later analysis, co-occurring TCRs were grouped using DBSCAN, and TCRdist sequence similarity was added for clustering within HLA-allele-positive subsets. Co-occurrence clustering excluded repertoires with fewer than 30,000 or more than 120,000 public chains, plus five with anomalous nucleotide sharing. This is the immuneACCESS table as TCRdb keeps it, with only in-frame sequences that have V and J called. A part of the clones is gone; compared with another copy, unresolved V genes explain less than half, and the rest is unexplained. The V and J calls and clone size are taken from that table; D and trimming were inferred from the DNA. The data table for this sample lists over 65,000 clones. The ten largest clones represent approximately 4.3% of the sample.

CDR1 and CDR2 were assigned from the germline V gene as SGHTA and FQGTGA. The V and J ends are trimmed by 4 bases and 7 bases, leaving 14 bases between them. Counted from cysteine to phenylalanine, this CDR3 has 13 amino acids. The sequence is cut down to CDR3 DNA, 39 bases in frame from base 1. With regard to this clone: Its antigen target is currently unknown.

In total, roughly 670 healthy bone marrow donors made up the cohort. At the time of sampling, all cohort members were nominally healthy, though unrecorded immune exposures were likely present. The donor tested CMV seronegative, placing the donor among the 352 seronegative members of the cohort. Every donor gave a peripheral blood sample, and the peripheral blood mononuclear cells from that sample were used for TCR beta sequencing. Genomic DNA extraction from the blood cell samples was performed with the Qiagen DNeasy Blood Extraction Kit. This receptor was obtained from a man aged 30 to 45 in good health and CMV-seronegative. The chain uses TRBV7-3 and TRBJ2-7; TRBD2 might be the D gene, on 6 matching bases. Sequencing used PBMCs. The CDR3 region reads CASSSTPGVEQYF. The DNA is TGTGCCAGCAGCTCCACTCCGGGGGTTGAGCAGTACTTC.